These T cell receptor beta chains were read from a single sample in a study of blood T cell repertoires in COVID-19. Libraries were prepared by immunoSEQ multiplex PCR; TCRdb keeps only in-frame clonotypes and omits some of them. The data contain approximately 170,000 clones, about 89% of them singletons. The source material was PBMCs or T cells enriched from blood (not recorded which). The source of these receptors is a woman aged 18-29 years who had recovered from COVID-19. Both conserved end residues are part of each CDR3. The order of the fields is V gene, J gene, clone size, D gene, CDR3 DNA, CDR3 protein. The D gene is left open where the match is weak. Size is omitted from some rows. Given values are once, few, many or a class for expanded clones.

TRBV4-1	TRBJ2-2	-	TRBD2	TGCGCCAGCAGCTCTCGGACTAGCGGGACCACCGGGGAGCTGTTTTTT	CASSSRTSGTTGELFF
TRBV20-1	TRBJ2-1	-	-	TGCAGTGCTATAGAAGCTGTTGAGCAGTTCTTC	CSAIEAVEQFF
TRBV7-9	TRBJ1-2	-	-	TGTGCCAGCAGCTCTGGACAAGGCGGCTACACCTTC	CASSSGQGGYTF
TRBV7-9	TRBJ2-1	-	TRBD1	TGTGCCAGCGGAGATGGGGACAGTTTCCTACAAGGGCAGTTCTTC	CASGDGDSFLQGQFF
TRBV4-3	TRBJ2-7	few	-	TGCGCCAGCAGCCAAGATCGTTCGACTAACTACGAGCAGTACTTC	CASSQDRSTNYEQYF
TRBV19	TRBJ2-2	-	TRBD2	TGTGCCAGTAGTATGCGCGGGAGGATGACGGGGGAGCTGTTTTTT	CASSMRGRMTGELFF
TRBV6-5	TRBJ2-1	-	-	TGTGCCAGCAGCCTGCTCGGGGGCAATGAGCAGTTCTTC	CASSLLGGNEQFF
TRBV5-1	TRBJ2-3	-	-	TGCGCCAGCAGCTTGGTGGCAAATTCTCCAGATACGCAGTATTTT	CASSLVANSPDTQYF
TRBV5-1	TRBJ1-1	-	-	TGCGCCAGCAGCTTGGGCCCACAGGGAGGGACTGAAGCTTTCTTT	CASSLGPQGGTEAFF
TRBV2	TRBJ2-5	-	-	TGTGCCAGCAAGGAGATCCAAGAGACCCAGTACTTC	CASKEIQETQYF
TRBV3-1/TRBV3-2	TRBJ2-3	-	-	TGTGCCAGCAGCCAAAGAGGGGATACGCAGTATTTT	CASSQRGDTQYF
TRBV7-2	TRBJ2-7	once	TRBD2	TGTGCCAGCAGCTTCGGCCTAGCGGGAGGCTCCTCCTACGAGCAGTACTTC	CASSFGLAGGSSYEQYF
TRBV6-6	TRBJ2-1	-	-	TGTGCCAGCAGTTACTCGTACGAGAATGAGCAGTTCTTC	CASSYSYENEQFF
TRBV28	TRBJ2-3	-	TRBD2	TGTGCCAGCAGTGTACTAGCGGGACCTGATTCGGATACGCAGTATTTT	CASSVLAGPDSDTQYF
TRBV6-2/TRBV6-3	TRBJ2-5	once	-	TGTGCCAGCAGTTACCCCCGAGGGCCAGAGACCCAGTACTTC	CASSYPRGPETQYF
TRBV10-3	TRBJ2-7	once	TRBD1	TGTGCCATCAGTGGACAGGGGGCGCCCGACGAGCAGTACTTC	CAISGQGAPDEQYF
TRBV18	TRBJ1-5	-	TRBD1	TGTGCCAGCTTGACAGGGATGGGTCAGCCCCAGCATTTT	CASLTGMGQPQHF
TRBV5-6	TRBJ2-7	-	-	TGTGCCAGCAGCTTGAGGACATCCTACGAGCAGTACTTC	CASSLRTSYEQYF
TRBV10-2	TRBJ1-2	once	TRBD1	TGCGCCAGCAGTCAAACAGGGGGCAACTATGGCTACACCTTC	CASSQTGGNYGYTF
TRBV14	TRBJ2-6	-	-	TGTGCCAGCAGCCAAGTGTCATGGGGACTGGGGGCCAACGTCCTGACTTTC	CASSQVSWGLGANVLTF
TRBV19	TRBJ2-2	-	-	TGTGCCAGTAGTATCCTCGAGGGTCGGGAGCTGTTTTTT	CASSILEGRELFF
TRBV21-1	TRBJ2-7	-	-	TGTGCCAGCAGCAAAGGCGGCGGGAGAACGCCGAACTACGAGCAGTACTTC	CASSKGGGRTPNYEQYF
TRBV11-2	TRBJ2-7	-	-	TGTGCCAGCAGCTTCGTGAGCGAGCCCTACGAGCAGTACTTC	CASSFVSEPYEQYF
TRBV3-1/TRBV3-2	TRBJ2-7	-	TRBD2	TGTGCCAGCATATCGCGGGAGGAGTACGAGCAGTACTTC	CASISREEYEQYF
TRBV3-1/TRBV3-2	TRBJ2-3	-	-	TGTGCCAGCAGCCCCCGGACTACCCGAGAGAGGCATACGCAGTATTTT	CASSPRTTRERHTQYF
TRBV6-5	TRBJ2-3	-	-	TGTGCCAGCAGTTACTCGACGGAGAGCACAGATACGCAGTATTTT	CASSYSTESTDTQYF
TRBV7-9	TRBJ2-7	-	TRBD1	TGTGCCAGCAGCTCTTTTTACCCCACAGGGGTCAATATCTACGAGCAGTACTTC	CASSSFYPTGVNIYEQYF
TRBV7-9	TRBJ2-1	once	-	TGTGCCAGCAGCTTACCTATCCGGGACTCTCTCCATGAGCAGTTCTTC	CASSLPIRDSLHEQFF
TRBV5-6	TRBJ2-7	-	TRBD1	TGTGCCAGCAGCGATGGACAGGTGACCTACGAGCAGTACTTC	CASSDGQVTYEQYF
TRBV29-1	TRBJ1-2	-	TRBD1	TGCAGCGTTGAAGATATCCGGACAGGTTTAGGCTACACCTTC	CSVEDIRTGLGYTF
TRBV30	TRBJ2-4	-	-	TGTGCCTGGGCCTTTGGGGGGGCTAACTTGAGGAACATTCAGTACTTC	CAWAFGGANLRNIQYF
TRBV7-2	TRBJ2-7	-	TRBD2	TGTGCCGGCAGTTTAACCGGGACTAGCGCTCCCTACGAGCAGTACTTC	CAGSLTGTSAPYEQYF
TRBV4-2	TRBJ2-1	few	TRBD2	TGTGCCAGCAGCCAAGAAGTCGGACTAGCGGGATTCTACAATGAGCAGTTCTTC	CASSQEVGLAGFYNEQFF
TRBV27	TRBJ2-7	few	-	TGTGCCAGCAGGAGGACGGGAGCGCTCGAGCAGTACTTC	CASRRTGALEQYF
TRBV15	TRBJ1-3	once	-	TGTGCCACCAGCAGAGATCTGAGCTCTGGAAACACCATATATTTT	CATSRDLSSGNTIYF
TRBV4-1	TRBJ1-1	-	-	TGCGCCAGCAGCCAGGGGGAGGACACTGAAGCTTTCTTT	CASSQGEDTEAFF
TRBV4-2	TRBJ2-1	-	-	TGTGCCAGCAGCCAAGATCACTCCGGGAATGAGCAGTTCTTC	CASSQDHSGNEQFF
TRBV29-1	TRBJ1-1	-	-	TGCAGCGTTGAAGATCTTTGGGTAGCGACTGAAGCTTTCTTT	CSVEDLWVATEAFF
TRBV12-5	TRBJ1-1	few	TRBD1	TGTGCTAGTGGTCCGAGGTGGGTGGACAGGGGTAAAACTGAAGCTTTCTTT	CASGPRWVDRGKTEAFF
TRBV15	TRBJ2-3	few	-	TGTGCCACCAGCAGAGATTACGGGGATACGCAGTATTTT	CATSRDYGDTQYF
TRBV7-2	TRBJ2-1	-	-	TGTGCCAGCAGCTCGACAGTTACAATGGGGGCGTTCTTC	CASSSTVTMGAFF
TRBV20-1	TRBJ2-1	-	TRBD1	TGCAGTGCTAGTTGGCAGGGGGACTACAATGAGCAGTTCTTC	CSASWQGDYNEQFF
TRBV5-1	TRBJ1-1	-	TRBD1	TGCGCCAGCAGCCCCGACAGGGTAAAAGCTTTCTTT	CASSPDRVKAFF
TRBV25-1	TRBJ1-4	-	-	TGTGCCAGCGGAGGACCGACAGGCGATGAAAAACTGTTTTTT	CASGGPTGDEKLFF
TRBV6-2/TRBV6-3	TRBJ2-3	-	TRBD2	TGTGCCAGCAGTACCACTAGCGGGTATACGCAGTATTTT	CASSTTSGYTQYF
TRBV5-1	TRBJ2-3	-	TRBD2	TGCGCCAGCAGCTTGGAGGCGGGAGGAGGGCTTGATACGCAGTATTTT	CASSLEAGGGLDTQYF
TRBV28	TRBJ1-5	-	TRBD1	TGTGCCAGCAGTTTGCCGGGACAGGGGATATATAGCAATCAGCCCCAGCATTTT	CASSLPGQGIYSNQPQHF